Below, one T cell receptor beta chain is given with its context. Antigen: not known. Libraries were prepared by immunoSEQ multiplex PCR; TCRdb keeps only in-frame clonotypes and omits some of them. The sample includes some 330,000 clones, roughly 90% seen only once; the top ten take around 0.8%. The V end lost 8 bases, the J end lost 4 bases, and 21 bases lay between the germline ends. The CDR3 has 14 residues. In germline, CDR1 is GTSNPN, CDR2 SVGIG (reference sequence). This record comes from a study of cytomegalovirus exposure and HLA in healthy donors. Findings and caveats of the study: A few CMV-associated chains were confirmed in vitro to be specific for CMV antigens. Usually a TCR sequence was rare, but some public TCRs were found in many donors.

The source is a woman under 30 in good health and CMV-seronegative. The sequenced sample consisted of PBMCs. The V gene is TRBV30, the J gene TRBJ2-7; a weak D match, TRBD1 (6 bases). The CDR3 sequence: CAPLRQARMYEQYF. The CDR3 DNA sequence: TGTGCCCCTCTCCGACAGGCTCGGATGTACGAGCAGTACTTC.